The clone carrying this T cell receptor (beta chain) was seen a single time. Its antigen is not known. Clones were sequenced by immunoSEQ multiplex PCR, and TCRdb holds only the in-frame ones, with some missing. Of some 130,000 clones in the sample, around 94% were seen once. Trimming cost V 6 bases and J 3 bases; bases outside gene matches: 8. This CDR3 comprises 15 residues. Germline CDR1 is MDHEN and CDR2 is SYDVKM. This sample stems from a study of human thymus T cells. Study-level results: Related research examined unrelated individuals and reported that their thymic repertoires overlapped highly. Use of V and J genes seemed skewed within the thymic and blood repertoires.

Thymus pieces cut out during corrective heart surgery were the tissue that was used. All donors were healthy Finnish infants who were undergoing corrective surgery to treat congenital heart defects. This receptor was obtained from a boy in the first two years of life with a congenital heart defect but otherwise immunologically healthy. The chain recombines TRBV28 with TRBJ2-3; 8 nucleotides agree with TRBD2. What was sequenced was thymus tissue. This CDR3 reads CASRPSGGGTDTQYF. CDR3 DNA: TGTGCCAGCAGACCCAGCGGGGGCGGGACAGATACGCAGTATTTT.